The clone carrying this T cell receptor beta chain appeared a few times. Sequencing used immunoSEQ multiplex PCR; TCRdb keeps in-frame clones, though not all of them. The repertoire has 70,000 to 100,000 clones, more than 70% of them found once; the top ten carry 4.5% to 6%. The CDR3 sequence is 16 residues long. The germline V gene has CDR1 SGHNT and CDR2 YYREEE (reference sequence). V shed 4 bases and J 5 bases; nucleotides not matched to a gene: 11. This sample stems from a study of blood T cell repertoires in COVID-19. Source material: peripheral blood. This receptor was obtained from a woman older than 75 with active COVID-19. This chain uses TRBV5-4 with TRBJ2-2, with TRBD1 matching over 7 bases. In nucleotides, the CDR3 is TGTGCCAGCAGCACCCGACAGGGCCTGGGGACCGGGGAGCTGTTTTTT. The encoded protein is CASSTRQGLGTGELFF. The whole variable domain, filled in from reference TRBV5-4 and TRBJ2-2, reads ETGVTQSPTHLIKTRGQQVTLRCSSQSGHNTVSWYQQALGQGPQFIFQYYREEENGRGNFPPRFSGLQFPNYSSELNVNALELDDSALYLCASSTRQGLGTGELFFGEGSRLTVL.